Following are 16 T cell receptor beta chains from one sample sequenced in a study of cytomegalovirus exposure and HLA in healthy donors. In the PCR, 60 Vbeta and 13 Jbeta primers were used. This table comes from immunoSEQ multiplex PCR, and its TCRdb copy is limited to in-frame clones, with some not included. The sample holds around 100,000 clones, about four fifths seen once. Material: PBMCs. These receptors were obtained from a woman in her 40s in good health and CMV-seronegative.

The chain links TRBV30 to TRBJ2-4, with a tentative D call TRBD1 (5 bases). The V end was cut by 2 bases, the J end by 5 bases, with 10 bases between. Germline values: CDR1 GTSNPN, CDR2 SVGIG (reference sequence). The CDR3 runs 13 residues. CDR3 loop: CAWSKGHQNIQYF. The DNA for the CDR3 is TGTGCCTGGAGTAAAGGACATCAAAACATTCAGTACTTC. The full variable domain, rest sourced from reference TRBV30 and TRBJ2-4, is SQTIHQWPATLVQPVGSPLSLECTVEGTSNPNLYWYRQAAGRGLQLLFYSVGIGQISSEVPQNLSASRPQDRQFILSSKKLLLSDSGFYLCAWSKGHQNIQYFGAGTRLSVL.

The chain recombines TRBV4-1 with TRBJ2-7; TRBD1 matches 7 bases. This CDR3 is built from 16 residues. V shed 1 base and J 7 bases; nucleotides not matched to a gene: 13. Germline V gene sequence: CDR1 MGHRA, CDR2 YSYEKL. The CDR3 loop reads CASSQGIDREGWEQYF. The CDR3 DNA sequence: TGCGCCAGCAGCCAAGGGATTGACAGGGAAGGATGGGAGCAGTACTTC.

V gene TRBV11-2 combines with J gene TRBJ1-1, with D maybe TRBD1 (6 bases). Germline CDR1 and CDR2: SGHAT and FQNNGV. This CDR3 is built from 14 residues. V lost 5 bases to trimming and J lost 4 bases, with 14 bases between them. This CDR3 reads CASSHNTGPTEAFF. The CDR3 nucleotides read TGTGCCAGCAGCCATAACACAGGGCCCACTGAAGCTTTCTTT.

This clone was seen a handful of times. This chain connects TRBV28 to TRBJ1-2; tentatively, D is TRBD1 (5 bases). Germline CDR1 reads MDHEN; CDR2 reads SYDVKM. CDR3 size: 17 residues. V lost 6 bases, J lost 1 base, and 21 bases lay in between. CDR3 DNA sequence: TGTGCCAGCAGCCTTCCCGAGGGACTCGACCTTAACTATGGCTACACCTTC. It yields the protein CASSLPEGLDLNYGYTF.

The chain combines TRBV9 with TRBJ2-5; D gene uncertain. Germline V gene data show CDR1 as SGDLS and CDR2 as YYNGEE. The length of the CDR3 is 13 residues. V lost 4 bases to trimming and J lost 5 bases, with 12 bases between them. This chain's CDR3 is CASSTGVEETQYF. CDR3 DNA: TGTGCCAGCAGCACCGGCGTGGAGGAGACCCAGTACTTC.

CDR3 coding DNA: TGTGCCAGCACCCCACCCGGACGGGGGGGTTACAATGAGCAGTTCTTC. Translating gives CASTPPGRGGYNEQFF. V and J are TRBV6-6 and TRBJ2-1, with TRBD2 matching 8 bases. CDR3 length equals 16 residues. The junction had 12 bases not matched to a gene; V was cut back by 7 bases and J by 4 bases. The germline gives CDR1 MNHNY, CDR2 SVGAGI (reference sequence).

The J gene is TRBJ2-1, the V gene TRBV7-2; TRBD2 matches at 7 bases. This CDR3 contains 15 residues. Germline values: CDR1 SGHTA, CDR2 FQGNSA. After removal of 3 bases from V and 4 bases from J, the junction contained 6 bases not matched to a gene. CDR3 residues: CASSFRGDIYNEQFF. The CDR3 coding sequence is TGTGCCAGCAGCTTCCGGGGGGATATATACAATGAGCAGTTCTTC.

CDR3 amino acids: CASSSPVTGHLSLTEAFF. The CDR3 DNA sequence: TGTGCCAGCAGTTCACCCGTGACAGGGCATCTAAGTTTAACTGAAGCTTTCTTT. The genes are TRBV27 and TRBJ1-1; 7 bases agree with TRBD1. CDR3 length equals 18 residues. Germline CDR1 is MNHEY and CDR2 is SMNVEV (reference sequence). With V trimmed by 4 bases and J by 5 bases, 19 bases remained unmatched.

This sequence joins TRBV7-9 and TRBJ2-7; 7 bases are a match to TRBD1. This CDR3 region has 13 residues. Germline CDR1 and CDR2: SEHNR and FQNEAQ (reference sequence). Unmatched junction bases numbered 10, after V lost 8 bases and J lost 6 bases. The CDR3 DNA is TGTGCCAGCTCTGTGGGGCAGGGGGTCGAGCAGTACTTC. It is translated as CASSVGQGVEQYF.

The V gene is TRBV5-4, the J gene TRBJ2-5; 8 bases line up with TRBD1. The trim removed 4 bases at V and 2 bases at J, leaving 7 bases unmatched. The CDR3 consists of 15 residues. The germline V gene has CDR1 SGHNT and CDR2 YYREEE (reference sequence). This chain's CDR3 is CASSPPDRGQETQYF. In DNA, the CDR3 is TGTGCCAGCAGCCCGCCTGACAGGGGACAAGAGACCCAGTACTTC.

By share of the sample, this clone is large. This CDR3 is also generated by other DNA sequences in the sample. V usage is TRBV4-2 and J usage is TRBJ2-7; 14 nucleotides align to TRBD2. Per germline, CDR1 LGHNA and CDR2 YNFKEQ. The CDR3 has 17 amino acids. V lost 1 base, J lost 6 bases, and 8 bases stayed unmatched. The CDR3 nucleotides read TGTGCCAGCAGCCAAGGGGAGGGACTAGCGGGAGCCACCGAGCAGTACTTC. Its protein is CASSQGEGLAGATEQYF.

The chain combines TRBV5-6 with TRBJ1-2; D not certain. From germline, CDR1 is SGHDT and CDR2 YYEEEE. The length of the CDR3 is 14 residues. V lost 0 bases, J lost 0 bases, and 6 bases lay in between. The CDR3: CASSLGPSNYGYTF. Here the CDR3 DNA reads TGTGCCAGCAGCTTGGGGCCCTCTAACTATGGCTACACCTTC.

V and J are TRBV15 and TRBJ2-1; tentatively, D is TRBD2 (6 bases). Per the germline V gene, CDR1 is LNHNV and CDR2 is YYDKDF (reference sequence). Trimming took off 5 bases at V and 3 bases at J, with 8 bases between the two ends. The CDR3 has 13 amino acids. The CDR3: CATSSDYYNEQFF. The CDR3 DNA reads as TGTGCCACCAGCTCGGACTACTACAATGAGCAGTTCTTC. Combining the CDR3 with reference TRBV15 and TRBJ2-1 gives the whole variable domain DAMVIQNPRYQVTQFGKPVTLSCSQTLNHNVMYWYQQKSSQAPKLLFHYYDKDFNNEADTPDNFQSRRPNTSFCFLDIRSPGLGDTAMYLCATSSDYYNEQFFGPGTRLTVL.

The chain has TRBV25-1 and TRBJ2-3, with TRBD2 matching 13 bases. Germline V gives CDR1 MGHDK, CDR2 SYGVNS. Trimming took 5 bases from V and 3 from J; bases not matched to a gene: 5. The CDR3 sequence is 16 residues long. The CDR3 sequence is CASSTRTSGGTDTQYF. For the CDR3, the DNA is TGTGCCAGCAGTACCCGGACTAGCGGGGGAACAGATACGCAGTATTTT.

The chain uses TRBV6-5 and TRBJ2-4, with 7 bases aligning to TRBD1. Germline V gene data show CDR1 as MNHEY and CDR2 as SVGAGI. V dropped 6 bases and J dropped 3; count of bases not matched to a gene: 8. The CDR3 runs to 15 residues. CDR3 in amino acids: CASSPQGTFKNIQYF. DNA of the CDR3: TGTGCCAGCAGCCCACAGGGGACCTTCAAAAACATTCAGTACTTC.

The chain carries TRBV7-2 and TRBJ2-3; TRBD2 aligns across 8 bases. From germline, CDR1 is SGHTA and CDR2 FQGNSA. The CDR3 covers 16 residues. Unmatched junction bases numbered 7, after V lost 4 bases and J lost 1 base. The CDR3 nucleotides are TGTGCCAGCAGCTCCCAATTACTAGCGGGCACAGATACGCAGTATTTT. This translates into CASSSQLLAGTDTQYF.